The present entry profiles one T cell receptor beta chain with its context. Antigen: not known. These data come from a study of OX40 agonist ivuxolimab in advanced cancers. Study in general: Partial responses were achieved by three patients, one with hepatocellular carcinoma and two with cutaneous melanoma.

Clones were read by immunoSEQ multiplex PCR, and TCRdb kept only the in-frame ones, dropping some. The table shows roughly 45,000 clones, with around 85% occurring only once. Looked up from germline, CDR1 is MNHNY and CDR2 is SVGAGI (reference sequence). Deletions cut 6 bases from V and 8 bases from J, with 22 bases between. CDR3 length: 16 residues. General study points: Expanded clones were, on average, more numerous in CD8+ T cells than in CD4+.

Autoimmune disease history or systemic immunosuppression barred patients. The specimen was CD4+ or CD8+ T cells sorted from blood, collected in a trial of the OX40 agonist ivuxolimab. The clonotype originates from an adult with an advanced solid tumor such as melanoma, head and neck, liver or kidney cancer. This chain uses TRBV6-6 with TRBJ1-4; the D gene is possibly TRBD1 (6 bases). The CDR3 DNA is TGTGCCAGCAGCTATCCCCCTCAGGGGCGGCCCGAAAAACTGTTTTTT. Translating it yields CASSYPPQGRPEKLFF.